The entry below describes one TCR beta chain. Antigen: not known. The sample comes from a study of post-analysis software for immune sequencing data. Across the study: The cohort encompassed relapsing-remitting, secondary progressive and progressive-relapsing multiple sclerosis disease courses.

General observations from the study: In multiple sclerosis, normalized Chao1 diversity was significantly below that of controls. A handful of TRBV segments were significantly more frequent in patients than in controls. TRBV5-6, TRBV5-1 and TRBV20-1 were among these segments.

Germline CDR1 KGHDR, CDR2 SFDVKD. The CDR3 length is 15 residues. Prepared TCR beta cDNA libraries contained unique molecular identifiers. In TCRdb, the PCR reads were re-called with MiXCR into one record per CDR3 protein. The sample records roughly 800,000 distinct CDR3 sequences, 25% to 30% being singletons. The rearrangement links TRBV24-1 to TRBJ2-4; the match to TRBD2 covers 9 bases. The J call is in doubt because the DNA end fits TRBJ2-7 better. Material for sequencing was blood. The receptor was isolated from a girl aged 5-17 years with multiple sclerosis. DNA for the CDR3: TGTGCCACCAGTGAACCTACTAGCGGGCGCTACGAGCAGTACTTC. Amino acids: CATSEPTSGRYEQYF.